Below, one T cell receptor (beta chain) is given with its context. The data belong to a study of Ad26.COV2.S vaccination and SARS-CoV-2 variants. Sequenced by immunoSEQ multiplex PCR; TCRdb stores in-frame clones only, minus some. The sample carries some 410,000 clones, about 90% recorded once. This sample's treatment: around 19 received Ad26.COV2.S at low or high dose, single or two shots; about five received placebo; per-sample allocation not given. On day 63 after the first injection, vaccine and placebo recipients gave samples. The V and J ends lost 2 bases and 4 bases respectively, with 12 bases between them. This CDR3 has 14 residues. The germline gives CDR1 SGHTA, CDR2 FQGNSA.

This receptor was identified in a person between 18 and 65 years old who received the Ad26.COV2.S COVID-19 vaccine or a placebo. The input for sequencing was peripheral blood, taken in a trial of Ad26.COV2.S vaccine versus placebo. The chain carries TRBV7-2 and TRBJ2-7; possible D gene TRBD2, 5 bases. CDR3 in DNA: TGTGCCAGCAGCTTAAGGCTAGCTGGGTACGAGCAGTACTTC. Its translation is CASSLRLAGYEQYF.